The 27 T cell receptor beta chains given below trace back to one sample, sequenced in a study of T cell responses to AZD1222 COVID-19 vaccine. Here immunoSEQ multiplex PCR was the method, and the copy in TCRdb shows in-frame clones only, minus some. This table has 100,000 to 150,000 clones, 85% appearing once. The starting material was peripheral blood, obtained 28 days after the second AZD1222 dose. Receptors were obtained from an adult who received the AZD1222 COVID-19 vaccine.

This clone was observed a handful of times. The chain couples TRBV6-2 or TRBV6-3 to TRBJ1-1, with TRBD1 matching 9 bases. The CDR3 consists of 14 residues. Trimming took 6 bases from V and 1 from J; bases not matched to a gene: 3. CDR1 MNHEY and CDR2 SVGEGT come from the germline V gene. CDR3 in amino acids: CASSLGQGNTEAFF. As DNA, the CDR3 is TGTGCCAGCAGCCTGGGACAGGGGAACACTGAAGCTTTCTTT.

The chain has TRBV7-8 and TRBJ2-2, with TRBD1 matching over 9 bases. The CDR3 consists of 16 residues. V lost 1 base and J lost 1; bases outside the gene matches: 1. CDR1 is SGHVS, CDR2 FQNEAQ, per germline. The CDR3 spells CASSLVGQGNTGELFF. The DNA of the CDR3 is TGTGCCAGCAGCTTAGTGGGACAGGGGAACACCGGGGAGCTGTTTTTT.

This rearrangement joins TRBV5-1 to TRBJ2-1; D ambiguous. The V end lost 0 bases, the J end lost 8 bases, and 6 bases lay between the germline ends. This CDR3 is built from 12 residues. Germline V gives CDR1 SGHRS, CDR2 YFSETQ. The CDR3 DNA reads TGCGCCAGCAGCTTGGTGTGGGATGAGCAGTTCTTC. This translates into CASSLVWDEQFF.

J is TRBJ1-2 and V is TRBV6-2 or TRBV6-3, with D perhaps matching TRBD1 (5 bases). The germline gives CDR1 MNHEY, CDR2 SVGEGT. V lost 5 bases, J lost 5 bases, and 9 bases lay in between. The CDR3 loop spans 12 amino acids. CDR3 nucleotides: TGTGCCAGCAGTCAGGGAGAGTATGGCTACACCTTC. It is translated as CASSQGEYGYTF.

This rearrangement joins TRBV10-3 to TRBJ1-5, with 10 bases lining up with TRBD1. The germline gives CDR1 ENHRY, CDR2 SYGVKD. V was clipped by 0 bases and J by 3 bases; unmatched bases: 8. The CDR3 runs to 18 residues. The CDR3 reads CAISESNPGQGNNQPQHF. In DNA, the CDR3 is TGTGCCATCAGTGAGTCGAATCCGGGACAGGGGAACAATCAGCCCCAGCATTTT.

V is TRBV29-1 and J is TRBJ1-5; D call uncertain. Germline assignment: CDR1 SQVTM and CDR2 ANQGSEA. This CDR3 has 13 residues. V was trimmed by 2 bases and J by 0 bases, leaving 5 bases between them. DNA for the CDR3: TGCAGCGTTGAAACAGTTAGCAATCAGCCCCAGCATTTT. Its translation is CSVETVSNQPQHF.

The chain couples TRBV18 to TRBJ2-7, with 10 bases aligning to TRBD1. The length of the CDR3 is 15 residues. With V trimmed by 4 bases and J by 4 bases, 7 bases remained unmatched. Per the germline V gene, CDR1 is KGHSH and CDR2 is LQKENI. The CDR3 sequence: CASSQGGTGAYEQYF. The CDR3 nucleotides read TGTGCCAGCTCACAAGGGGGGACAGGGGCATACGAGCAGTACTTC. The full variable domain, its missing parts supplied by reference TRBV18 and TRBJ2-7, is NAGVMQNPRHLVRRRGQEARLRCSPMKGHSHVYWYRQLPEEGLKFMVYLQKENIIDESGMPKERFSAEFPKEGPSILRIQQVVRGDSAAYFCASSQGGTGAYEQYFGPGTRLTVT.

This sequence joins TRBV6-4 and TRBJ1-6; 11 bases are a match to TRBD1. The CDR3 covers 15 residues. Looked up from germline, CDR1 is MRHNA and CDR2 is SNTAGT. The trim removed 6 bases at V and 10 bases at J, leaving 8 bases unmatched. In DNA, the CDR3 is TGTGCCAGCAGGCCTACCGGGACAGGGGGGTCACCCCTCCACTTT. Amino acids: CASRPTGTGGSPLHF.

The V call is TRBV11-2, the J call TRBJ1-2; 8 nucleotides line up with TRBD1. Germline V gene lookup returns CDR1 SGHAT and CDR2 FQNNGV. Trimming at V came to 2 bases and at J to 8 bases, leaving 4 bases not matched to a gene. There are 13 residues in the CDR3. CDR3 sequence (DNA): TGTGCCAGCAGCTTACAGGGGGCATCCGGCTACACCTTC. Translated: CASSLQGASGYTF.

The V call is TRBV30, the J call TRBJ2-2; D uncertain. Germline CDR1 and CDR2: GTSNPN and SVGIG (reference sequence). The germline V and J ends were trimmed by 1 base and 1 base, with 7 bases remaining between them. The CDR3 is 14 residues long. The DNA of the CDR3 is TGTGCCTGGAGTGCTATCATGAACACCGGGGAGCTGTTTTTT. This codes for CAWSAIMNTGELFF.

This clone was picked up one time. The gene calls are TRBV6-6 and TRBJ2-1, with 10 bases identical to TRBD2. Germline V gene data show CDR1 as MNHNY and CDR2 as SVGAGI (reference sequence). This CDR3 region has 14 residues. V gave up 4 bases and J gave up 9 bases; unmatched junction bases: 6. CDR3 nucleotide sequence: TGTGCCAGCAGTTCCCTAGCGGGGGCGGGTGAGCAGTTCTTC. Amino acid sequence: CASSSLAGAGEQFF.

The chain uses TRBV7-9 and TRBJ2-3; 9 bases align to TRBD2. Germline V gene sequence: CDR1 SEHNR, CDR2 FQNEAQ (reference sequence). This CDR3 comprises 16 residues. J gave up 5 bases and V 5 bases, and 11 bases lay outside the gene matches. The CDR3 reads CASSPWRSGGRDTQYF. The CDR3, as DNA: TGTGCCAGCAGCCCCTGGAGGAGCGGGGGGAGAGATACGCAGTATTTT.

The rearrangement joins TRBV7-3 to TRBJ2-1, with D possibly matching TRBD2 (6 bases). The ends were cut back, 7 bases at V and 10 bases at J, with 14 bases in the middle. The CDR3 loop spans 12 amino acids. The germline V gene has CDR1 SGHTA and CDR2 FQGTGA. CDR3 sequence reads: CASTNPGGEQFF. The DNA for the CDR3 is TGTGCCAGCACCAACCCAGGAGGGGAGCAGTTCTTC.

The V call is TRBV19, the J call TRBJ1-5; D is uncertain. V lost 3 bases to trimming and J lost 3 bases, with 15 bases between them. The CDR3 extends over 16 amino acids. Germline V gives CDR1 LNHDA, CDR2 SQIVND (reference sequence). The DNA for the CDR3 is TGTGCCAGTAGTATGAGTGGAGGGTCGGTCAATCAGCCCCAGCATTTT. This codes for CASSMSGGSVNQPQHF.

This clone was seen only once. This chain connects TRBV30 to TRBJ1-6, with TRBD1 matching 8 bases. After removal of 4 bases from V and 7 bases from J, the junction contained 6 bases not matched to a gene. Germline CDR1 is GTSNPN and CDR2 is SVGIG (reference sequence). The CDR3 totals 14 residues. The CDR3 sequence: CAWTPDRENSPLHF. The CDR3 DNA sequence: TGTGCCTGGACCCCGGACAGGGAAAATTCACCCCTCCACTTT.

V gene TRBV5-1 combines with J gene TRBJ2-5; a weak D match, TRBD2 (6 bases). Deletions cut 0 bases from V and 5 bases from J, with 11 bases between. Germline V gene sequence: CDR1 SGHRS, CDR2 YFSETQ. This CDR3 has 14 residues. The CDR3 DNA reads TGCGCCAGCAGCTTGGTAGGAGGGTGGGAGACCCAGTACTTC. This sequence encodes CASSLVGGWETQYF. Looking up the rest from reference TRBV5-1 and TRBJ2-5 gives the full variable domain: KAGVTQTPRYLIKTRGQQVTLSCSPISGHRSVSWYQQTPGQGLQFLFEYFSETQRNKGNFPGRFSGRQFSNSRSEMNVSTLELGDSALYLCASSLVGGWETQYFGPGTRLLVL.

The chain joins TRBV12-2 to TRBJ2-7; TRBD2 was called by the table and not checked on the DNA. TRBV12-2 is a listed pseudogene. This CDR3 has 18 amino acids. CDR3 sequence: CASRLPGLIRGGGHEQYF. DNA of the CDR3: TGTGCAAGTCGCCTACCCGGTTTAATAAGGGGAGGTGGCCACGAGCAGTACTTC.

This clone has only a few counts. The chain uses TRBV28 and TRBJ1-1, with 11 bases identical to TRBD1. The length of the CDR3 is 15 residues. CDR1 is MDHEN, CDR2 SYDVKM, per germline. The junction had 10 bases not matched to a gene; V was cut back by 10 bases and J by 3 bases. In nucleotides, the CDR3 is TGTGCCACCCGGACAGGGGGCGCTCGGGACACTGAAGCTTTCTTT. Residues: CATRTGGARDTEAFF.

The CDR3 nucleotides are TGCGCCAGCAGCTTGGCCACGGGGGACACCGGGGAGCTGTTTTTT. It codes for CASSLATGDTGELFF. The J gene is TRBJ2-2, the V gene TRBV5-1; TRBD2 is a possible D gene (6 bases). The length of the CDR3 is 15 residues. CDR1 is SGHRS and CDR2 is YFSETQ in the germline V gene. Trimming cost V 0 bases and J 3 bases, with 9 bases left between them.

The chain couples TRBV30 to TRBJ2-3, with TRBD2 as a possible D gene (6 bases). CDR3 size: 15 residues. V lost 0 bases and J lost 2, with 12 bases in between. In germline, CDR1 is GTSNPN, CDR2 SVGIG (reference sequence). The CDR3 here is CAWSVNGGTTDTQYF. CDR3 sequence (DNA): TGTGCCTGGAGTGTGAATGGGGGGACCACAGATACGCAGTATTTT.

Many counts were recorded for this clone. The rearrangement links TRBV7-2 to TRBJ2-3; 9 bases agree with TRBD2. This CDR3 spans 20 amino acids. The J segment lost 5 bases and the V segment lost 0 bases, leaving 18 bases of the junction unmatched. The germline V gene has CDR1 SGHTA and CDR2 FQGNSA. Here the CDR3 reads CASSLARGLAGAAEGDTQYF. Written as DNA, the CDR3 is TGTGCCAGCAGCTTAGCGAGGGGCTTAGCGGGGGCCGCCGAGGGAGATACGCAGTATTTT.

The chain is built from TRBV4-1 and TRBJ1-4; the D is unclear. Per germline, CDR1 MGHRA and CDR2 YSYEKL. V was cut by 0 bases and J by 4 bases, with 12 bases left in between. The CDR3 contains 16 residues. DNA for the CDR3: TGCGCCAGCAGCCAAGAAATACAGATTAATAATGAAAAACTGTTTTTT. Protein sequence: CASSQEIQINNEKLFF.

V is TRBV6-5 and J is TRBJ1-2, with a tentative D call TRBD1 (6 bases). Trimming took 5 bases from V and 4 from J, leaving 17 bases between them. The CDR3 is 15 amino acids. Germline CDR1 and CDR2: MNHEY and SVGAGI. As DNA, the CDR3 is TGTGCCAGCAGTACGCTGGGGGGGCGAGGCTATGGCTACACCTTC. It codes for CASSTLGGRGYGYTF.

This chain uses TRBV27 with TRBJ2-2; TRBD1 agrees at 8 bases. The CDR3 covers 16 residues. V lost 4 bases and J lost 0; bases outside the gene matches: 4. Per germline, CDR1 MNHEY and CDR2 SMNVEV (reference sequence). CDR3 DNA sequence: TGTGCCAGCAGTTATTCGACAGGGGCGAACACCGGGGAGCTGTTTTTT. Translation gives CASSYSTGANTGELFF.

V gene TRBV2 combines with J gene TRBJ2-7; D might be TRBD1 or TRBD2, each matching 5 bases. Looked up from germline, CDR1 is SNHLY and CDR2 is FYNNEI. CDR3 size: 14 residues. The ends were cut back, 4 bases at V and 0 bases at J, with 10 bases in the middle. As DNA, the CDR3 is TGTGCCAGCAGTGCCCCGGGGACCTCCTACGAGCAGTACTTC. The encoded protein is CASSAPGTSYEQYF.

The V call is TRBV9, the J call TRBJ1-1; 7 bases align to TRBD1. The CDR3 covers 14 residues. The V gene end was trimmed by 4 bases and the J gene end by 4 bases; junction bases not matched to a gene: 7. Germline V lookup: CDR1 SGDLS, CDR2 YYNGEE. The DNA of the CDR3 is TGTGCCAGCAGCCCAGGGGGGTGGGGCACTGAAGCTTTCTTT. Translating it yields CASSPGGWGTEAFF.

The chain recombines TRBV3-1 (or the pseudogene TRBV3-2) with TRBJ2-3; D is undetermined. Per germline, CDR1 LGHDT and CDR2 YNNKEL (reference sequence). This CDR3 has 17 amino acids. Trimming shortened V by 0 bases and J by 0 bases, and 13 bases separated the two germline ends. CDR3 residues: CASSQEAENPSTDTQYF. The CDR3 coding sequence is TGTGCCAGCAGCCAAGAGGCCGAAAACCCTAGCACAGATACGCAGTATTTT.